This T cell receptor (beta chain) was captured by sequencing in a study of Ad26.COV2.S vaccination and SARS-CoV-2 variants. At the level of the study: Donor was one of the participants in the Ad26.COV2.S arm of the COV1001 trial. Dosing was one shot or two shots 56 days apart.

TCRdb keeps only in-frame clones here, not all; method: immunoSEQ multiplex PCR. The profile shows approximately 410,000 clones, 70% to 90% of them singletons. Trimming left V 2 bases short and J 2 bases short, with 10 bases between. The V gene's germline CDR1 is LGHDT and CDR2 YNNKEL (reference sequence). The CDR3 loop spans 15 amino acids. This clone was seen a handful of times. Noted treatment: some 20 received Ad26.COV2.S at low or high dose, single or two shots; about 5 received placebo; per-sample allocation not given. The samples were gathered on day 63 after the first injection of vaccine or placebo. Based in Boston, the donor was an adult of 18-55 years.

The V call is TRBV3-1 (or the pseudogene TRBV3-2), the J call TRBJ1-3; maybe TRBD1 (5 bases). The source material was peripheral blood, sampled in a trial of Ad26.COV2.S vaccine versus placebo. This TCR came from a person between 18 and 65 years old who received the Ad26.COV2.S COVID-19 vaccine or a placebo. The CDR3 here is CASSQRRGAGNTIYF. The CDR3 region has the DNA TGTGCCAGCAGCCAAAGGCGGGGGGCTGGAAACACCATATATTTT.